The clone carrying this T cell receptor beta chain was detected ten times or more. Its antigen is undetermined. Trimming shortened V by 3 bases and J by 0 bases, and 6 bases separated the two germline ends. The length of the CDR3 is 14 residues. Template switching by 5'RACE produced TCR cDNA, adding a universal primer site and UMIs. TCRdb fed the 5' RACE reads into MiXCR, producing one record per CDR3 protein. The repertoire consists of some 220,000 distinct CDR3 sequences, with more than 3% occurring once and the leading ten covering less than 3.5%. These data originate in a study of T cells after yellow fever vaccination. Study background: Some fractions had low cell numbers, and these were prepared with SMART-Seq v4 Ultra Low Input.

Findings and limits, study-wide: By day 5 rather than day 15, the secondary response had peaked, though it was weaker.

The specimen was CD4+ T cells sorted from PBMCs, collected 10 days after the yellow fever booster vaccination. V is TRBV12-3 or TRBV12-4 and J is TRBJ1-5; D call uncertain. The sequence derives from a man in his late teens or twenties who received the YFV17D yellow fever vaccine. CDR3 DNA sequence: TGTGCCAGCAGTTTTGTGTCTAGCAATCAGCCCCAGCATTTT. It codes for CASSFVSSNQPQHF.